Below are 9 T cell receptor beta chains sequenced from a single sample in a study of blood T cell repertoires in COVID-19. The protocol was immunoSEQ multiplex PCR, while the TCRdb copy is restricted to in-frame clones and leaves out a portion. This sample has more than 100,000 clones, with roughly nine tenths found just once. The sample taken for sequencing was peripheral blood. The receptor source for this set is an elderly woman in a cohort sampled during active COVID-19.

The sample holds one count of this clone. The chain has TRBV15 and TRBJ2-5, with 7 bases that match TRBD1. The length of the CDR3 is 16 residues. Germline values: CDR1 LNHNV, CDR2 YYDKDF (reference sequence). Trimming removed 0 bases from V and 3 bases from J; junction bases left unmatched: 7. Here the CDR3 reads CATSRDRQGVKETQYF. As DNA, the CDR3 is TGTGCCACCAGCAGAGATCGGCAGGGGGTGAAAGAGACCCAGTACTTC. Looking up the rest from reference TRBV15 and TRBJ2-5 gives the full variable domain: DAMVIQNPRYQVTQFGKPVTLSCSQTLNHNVMYWYQQKSSQAPKLLFHYYDKDFNNEADTPDNFQSRRPNTSFCFLDIRSPGLGDTAMYLCATSRDRQGVKETQYFGPGTRLLVL.

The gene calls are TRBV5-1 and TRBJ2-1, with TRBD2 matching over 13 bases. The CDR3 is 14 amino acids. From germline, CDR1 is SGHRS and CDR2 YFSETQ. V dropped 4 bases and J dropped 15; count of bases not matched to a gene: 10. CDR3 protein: CASSAGTSGEWLFF. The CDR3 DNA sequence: TGCGCCAGCAGCGCCGGGACTAGCGGGGAATGGCTGTTCTTC.

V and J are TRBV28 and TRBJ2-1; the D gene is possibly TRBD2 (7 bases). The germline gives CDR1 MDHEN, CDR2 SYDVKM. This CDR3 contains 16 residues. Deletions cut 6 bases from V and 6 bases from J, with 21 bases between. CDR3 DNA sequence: TGTGCCAGCAGAAGGGGGAGGGCTACCGTTTCCAATGAGCAGTTCTTC. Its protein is CASRRGRATVSNEQFF.

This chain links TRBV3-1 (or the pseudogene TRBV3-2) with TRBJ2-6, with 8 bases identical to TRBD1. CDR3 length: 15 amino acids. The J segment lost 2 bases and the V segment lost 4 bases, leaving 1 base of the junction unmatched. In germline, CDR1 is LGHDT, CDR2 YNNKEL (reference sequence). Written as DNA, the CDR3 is TGTGCCAGCAGCCCGGGACAGGCTGGGGCCAACGTCCTGACTTTC. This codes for CASSPGQAGANVLTF.

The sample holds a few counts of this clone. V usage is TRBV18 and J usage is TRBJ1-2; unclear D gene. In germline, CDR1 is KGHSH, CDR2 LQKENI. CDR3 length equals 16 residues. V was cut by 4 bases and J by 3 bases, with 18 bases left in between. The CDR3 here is CASSLDYGPGHYGYTF. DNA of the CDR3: TGTGCCAGCTCACTGGACTACGGGCCTGGCCACTATGGCTACACCTTC.

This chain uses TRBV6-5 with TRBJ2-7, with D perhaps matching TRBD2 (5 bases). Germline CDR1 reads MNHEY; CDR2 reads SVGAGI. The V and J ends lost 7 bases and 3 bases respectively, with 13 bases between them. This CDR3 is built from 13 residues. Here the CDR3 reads CASTRGNSYEQYF. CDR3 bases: TGTGCCAGCACCCGAGGGAACAGCTACGAGCAGTACTTC.

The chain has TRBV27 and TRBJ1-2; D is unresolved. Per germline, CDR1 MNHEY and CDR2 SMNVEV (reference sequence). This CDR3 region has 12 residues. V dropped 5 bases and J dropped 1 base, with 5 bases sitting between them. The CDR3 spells CASSRVNYGYTF. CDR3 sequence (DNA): TGTGCCAGCAGTCGAGTTAACTATGGCTACACCTTC.

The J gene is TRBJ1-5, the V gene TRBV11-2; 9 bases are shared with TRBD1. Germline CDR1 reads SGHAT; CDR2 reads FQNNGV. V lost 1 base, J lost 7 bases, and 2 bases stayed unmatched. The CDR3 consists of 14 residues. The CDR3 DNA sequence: TGTGCCAGCAGCTTAGGACAGGGGGGCCAGCCCCAGCATTTT. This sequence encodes CASSLGQGGQPQHF.

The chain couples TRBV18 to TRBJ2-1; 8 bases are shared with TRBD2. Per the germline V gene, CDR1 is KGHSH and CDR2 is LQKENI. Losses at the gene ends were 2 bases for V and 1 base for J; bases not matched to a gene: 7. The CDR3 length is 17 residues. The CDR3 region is CASSPDAAGVSYNEQFF. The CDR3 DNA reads TGTGCCAGCTCACCAGACGCAGCGGGGGTGTCCTACAATGAGCAGTTCTTC. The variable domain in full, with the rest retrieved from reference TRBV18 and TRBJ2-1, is NAGVMQNPRHLVRRRGQEARLRCSPMKGHSHVYWYRQLPEEGLKFMVYLQKENIIDESGMPKERFSAEFPKEGPSILRIQQVVRGDSAAYFCASSPDAAGVSYNEQFFGPGTRLTVL.